Sequencing of this T cell receptor (beta chain) was carried out in a study of post-analysis software for immune sequencing data. Study observations and caveats: Patients used four to six TRBV segments, including TRBV5-6, TRBV5-1 and TRBV20-1, more often than controls. Co-batched samples clustered tightly together by F measure. When compared against controls, multiple sclerosis patients showed significantly lower normalized Chao1 diversity.

Incorporated into the TCR beta cDNA libraries were unique molecular identifiers, which served to reduce PCR and sequencing biases. When about 1 to 11 million T cells were used, they gave about 550,000 cDNA molecules. TCRdb processed the PCR reads anew with MiXCR; each CDR3 protein has one entry. There are over 250,000 distinct CDR3 sequences in the sample; 35% to 45% occur only once, and around 4.8% lies in the top ten. On this clonotype itself: Its specificity is not known.

Germline CDR1 is ENHRY and CDR2 is SYGVKD. The CDR3 length is 11 residues. The receptor was derived from a girl aged 5-17 years with multiple sclerosis. The rearrangement uses TRBV10-3 and TRBJ2-4; the D is unclear. The last part of the DNA fits TRBJ2-7 better; the J call may be wrong. Material for sequencing was blood. CDR3 sequence (DNA): TGTGCCATCATGGACCACCACGAGCAGTACTTC. This translates into CAIMDHHEQYF.